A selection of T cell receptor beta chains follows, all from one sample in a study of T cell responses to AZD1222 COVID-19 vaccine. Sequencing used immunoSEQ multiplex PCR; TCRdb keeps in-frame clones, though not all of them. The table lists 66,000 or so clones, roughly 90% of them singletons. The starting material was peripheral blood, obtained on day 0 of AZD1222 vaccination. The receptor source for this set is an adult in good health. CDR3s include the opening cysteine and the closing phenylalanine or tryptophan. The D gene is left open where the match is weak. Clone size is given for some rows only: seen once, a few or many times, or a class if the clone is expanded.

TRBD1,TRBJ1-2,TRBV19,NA,TGTGCCAGTAGTCACCTCCCGGGACAGGGTAACTATGGCTACACCTTC,CASSHLPGQGNYGYTF
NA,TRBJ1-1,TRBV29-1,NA,TGCAGCGTTGGCAGGAACACTGAAGCTTTCTTT,CSVGRNTEAFF
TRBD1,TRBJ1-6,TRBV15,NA,TGTGCCACCAGCAGAGATATGACAGGGGAGTATTCACCCCTCCACTTT,CATSRDMTGEYSPLHF
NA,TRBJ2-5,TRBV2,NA,TGTGCCAGCTTTAATTCCGAGGGGCCAGAGACCCAGTACTTC,CASFNSEGPETQYF
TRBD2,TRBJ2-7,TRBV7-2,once,TGTGCCAGCAGCTTAGTATTGCTAGCGGGCTACGAGCAGTACTTC,CASSLVLLAGYEQYF
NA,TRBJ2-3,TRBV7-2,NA,TGTGCCAGCAGCGTAAAGGGCGGAGATACGCAGTATTTT,CASSVKGGDTQYF
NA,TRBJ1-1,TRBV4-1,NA,TGCGCCAGCAGCCAAGTTTTGTCAGCTGAAGACACTGAAGCTTTCTTT,CASSQVLSAEDTEAFF
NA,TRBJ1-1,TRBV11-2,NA,TGTGCCAGCAGCTTAGATCAGGCAGGGTCAGCTTTCTTT,CASSLDQAGSAFF
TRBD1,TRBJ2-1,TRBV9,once,TGTGCCAGCAGCGCTGACAGGGCGCAAAACTCCTACAATGAGCAGTTCTTC,CASSADRAQNSYNEQFF
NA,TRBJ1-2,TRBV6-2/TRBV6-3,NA,TGTGCCAGCAGTTACCTCAGACAGTTTTATGGCTACACCTTC,CASSYLRQFYGYTF
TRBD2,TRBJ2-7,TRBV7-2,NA,TGTGCCAGCAGCGCAACTAGCGGGGGGTCCTACGAGCAGTACTTC,CASSATSGGSYEQYF
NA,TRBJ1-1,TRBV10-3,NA,TGTGCCACCACAGGGTCCATGAACACTGAAGCTTTCTTT,CATTGSMNTEAFF
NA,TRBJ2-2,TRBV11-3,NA,TGTGCCAGCAGCTTAGTTCAGTACACCGGGGAGCTGTTTTTT,CASSLVQYTGELFF
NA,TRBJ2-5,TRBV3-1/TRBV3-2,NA,TGTGCCAGCAGCCAAGGGGGGTGGACCCAGTACTTC,CASSQGGWTQYF
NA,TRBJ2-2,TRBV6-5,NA,TGTGCCAGCAGCGCCACGGTCAGCAACACCGGGGAGCTGTTTTTT,CASSATVSNTGELFF
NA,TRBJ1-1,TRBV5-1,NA,TGCGCCAGCAGCGTTGGACAGATAAACACTGAAGCTTTCTTT,CASSVGQINTEAFF
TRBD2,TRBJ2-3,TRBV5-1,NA,TGCGCCAGCAGCTCGCGGGAGACGGAGTCCCCCACAGATACGCAGTATTTT,CASSSRETESPTDTQYF
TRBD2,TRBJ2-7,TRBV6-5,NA,TGTGCCAGCAGTCGCCCGGGACTACCAGAGCAGTACTTC,CASSRPGLPEQYF
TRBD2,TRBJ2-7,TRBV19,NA,TGTGCCAGTAGTAGCTCCGGGACTAGCGGGAGCTCCGAGCAGTACTTC,CASSSSGTSGSSEQYF
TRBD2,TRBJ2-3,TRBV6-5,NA,TGTGCCAGCAGACCTAGCGGCCTCACAGATACGCAGTATTTT,CASRPSGLTDTQYF
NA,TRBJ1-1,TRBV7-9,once,TGTGCCAGCAGCTTAGAGCGGCAGGGAGGTGAAGCTTTCTTT,CASSLERQGGEAFF
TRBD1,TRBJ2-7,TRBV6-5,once,TGTGCCAGCAGTTACGACCAGGGGGCCTCCTACGAGCAGTACTTC,CASSYDQGASYEQYF
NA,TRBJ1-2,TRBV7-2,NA,TGTGCCAGCAGCACATTTGAGGAGAGTGGCTACACCTTC,CASSTFEESGYTF
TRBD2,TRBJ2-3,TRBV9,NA,TGTGCCAGCAGCGATAGCGGGAGGGGGGCAGATACGCAGTATTTT,CASSDSGRGADTQYF
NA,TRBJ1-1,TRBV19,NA,TGTGCCAGTAGACGCCGGGATTTGAACACTGAAGCTTTCTTT,CASRRRDLNTEAFF
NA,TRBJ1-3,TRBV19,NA,TGTGCCAGTAACAGAGACAGGTCTGGAAACACCATATATTTT,CASNRDRSGNTIYF
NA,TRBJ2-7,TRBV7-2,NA,TGTGCCAGCAGCCGCGACGGGACGGCTAGTGGCGAGCAGTACTTC,CASSRDGTASGEQYF
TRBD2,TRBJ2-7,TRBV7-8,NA,TGTGCCAGCACGGATGCGGGAGCACGGGAGCAGTACTTC,CASTDAGAREQYF
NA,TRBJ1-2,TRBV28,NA,TGTGCCAGCAGTTTCAGGAAGGGCTATGGCTACACCTTC,CASSFRKGYGYTF
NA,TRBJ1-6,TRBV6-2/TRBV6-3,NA,TGTGCCAGCAGTTATCGGGTTAGCTCCTATAATTCACCCCTCCACTTT,CASSYRVSSYNSPLHF
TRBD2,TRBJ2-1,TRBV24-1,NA,TGTGCCACCAGTGATCGGACTAGCGGGAATGAGCAGTTCTTC,CATSDRTSGNEQFF
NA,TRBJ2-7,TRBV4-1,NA,TGCGCCAGCAGCCTATCCTGGGGGGAAGCGTTCTACGAGCAGTACTTC,CASSLSWGEAFYEQYF
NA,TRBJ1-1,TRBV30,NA,TGTGCCTGGACTACAGGAGTAGGTGAAGCTTTCTTT,CAWTTGVGEAFF
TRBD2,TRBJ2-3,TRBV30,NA,TGTGCCTGGGACTTTAGCGGGGGGAGCACAGATACGCAGTATTTT,CAWDFSGGSTDTQYF
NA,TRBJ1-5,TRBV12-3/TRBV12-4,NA,TGTGCCAGCAGTTTTTTAGAAGGTCAGCCCCAGCATTTT,CASSFLEGQPQHF
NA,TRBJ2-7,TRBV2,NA,TGTGCCGGGGGGGCTAGCCGCTACGAGCAGTACTTC,CAGGASRYEQYF
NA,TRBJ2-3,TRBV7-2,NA,TGTGCCAGCAGCCCCTCCGGCAGGTACAGCACAGATACGCAGTATTTT,CASSPSGRYSTDTQYF
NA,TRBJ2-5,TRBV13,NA,TGTGCCAGCAGCTTTCTTTCAGTACAAGAGACCCAGTACTTC,CASSFLSVQETQYF
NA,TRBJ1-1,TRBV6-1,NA,TGTGCCAGCAGTGAGAGGGAGAACACTGAAGCTTTCTTT,CASSERENTEAFF